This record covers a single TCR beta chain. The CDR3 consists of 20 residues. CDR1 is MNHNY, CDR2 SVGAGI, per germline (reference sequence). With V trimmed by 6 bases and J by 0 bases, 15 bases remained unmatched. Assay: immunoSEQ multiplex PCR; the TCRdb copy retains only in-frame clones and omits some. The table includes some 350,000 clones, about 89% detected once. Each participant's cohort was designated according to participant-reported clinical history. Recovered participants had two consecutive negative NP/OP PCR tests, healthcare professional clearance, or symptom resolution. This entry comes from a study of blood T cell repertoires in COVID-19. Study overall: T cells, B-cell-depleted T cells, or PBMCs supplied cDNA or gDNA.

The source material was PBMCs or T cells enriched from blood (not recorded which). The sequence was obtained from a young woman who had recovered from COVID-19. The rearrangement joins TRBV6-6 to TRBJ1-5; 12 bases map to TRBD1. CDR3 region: CASSPTIGTGGFFSNQPQHF. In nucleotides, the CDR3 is TGTGCCAGCAGCCCGACGATTGGGACAGGGGGCTTTTTTAGCAATCAGCCCCAGCATTTT.